The rows below give T cell receptor beta chains drawn from one sample of a study of T cell responses to AZD1222 COVID-19 vaccine. Data came from immunoSEQ multiplex PCR; TCRdb stores just in-frame clones and leaves some out. Of about 130,000 clones in the sample, about nine tenths were seen once. Sequencing used peripheral blood, obtained on day 0 of AZD1222 vaccination. The receptors were sampled from an adult in good health. The CDR3 runs from the conserved cysteine through the conserved F or W. Each record gives: D gene, V gene, J gene, clone size, CDR3 protein, CDR3 DNA. D genes are given only for firm matches. Only part of the rows carry a size: once, few, many, or a class if the clone is expanded.

.	TRBV12-3/TRBV12-4	TRBJ1-5	.	CASSLRSNQPQHF	TGTGCCAGCAGTTTGCGGTCCAATCAGCCCCAGCATTTT
.	TRBV6-5	TRBJ1-1	.	CASSYLGEGVTEAFF	TGTGCCAGCAGTTATCTAGGGGAGGGTGTCACTGAAGCTTTCTTT
.	TRBV20-1	TRBJ2-5	.	CSAPRQETQYF	TGCAGTGCCCCCCGGCAGGAGACCCAGTACTTC
TRBD2	TRBV2	TRBJ2-7	once	CASISGGTPYEQYF	TGTGCCAGCATAAGCGGGGGGACTCCCTACGAGCAGTACTTC
.	TRBV9	TRBJ1-2	.	CASGSKPNYGYTF	TGTGCCAGCGGAAGTAAACCTAACTATGGCTACACCTTC
TRBD2	TRBV19	TRBJ2-1	.	CASSTGLVRNEQFF	TGTGCCAGTAGTACGGGACTAGTCCGTAATGAGCAGTTCTTC
.	TRBV29-1	TRBJ2-3	.	CSVRRDTDTQYF	TGCAGCGTTCGCCGTGATACAGATACGCAGTATTTT
.	TRBV10-3	TRBJ2-5	.	CAIGDTAETQYF	TGTGCCATCGGAGACACGGCGGAGACCCAGTACTTC
TRBD1	TRBV6-5	TRBJ1-2	.	CASSYGGTGTYGYTF	TGTGCCAGCAGTTATGGAGGGACAGGGACTTATGGCTACACCTTC
TRBD1	TRBV5-1	TRBJ2-4	once	CASSLTQPGTGNIQYF	TGCGCCAGCAGCCTGACACAACCTGGGACAGGCAACATTCAGTACTTC
.	TRBV6-2/TRBV6-3	TRBJ2-2	.	CASSYSAGQTNTGELFF	TGTGCCAGCAGTTACTCGGCGGGACAGACTAACACCGGGGAGCTGTTTTTT
.	TRBV9	TRBJ1-2	once	CASSAADLSSYTF	TGTGCCAGCAGCGCCGCCGACCTCTCTAGCTACACCTTC
.	TRBV7-2	TRBJ1-6	.	CASSLGGTGPFNSPLHF	TGTGCCAGCAGCTTAGGGGGTACGGGGCCTTTTAATTCACCCCTCCACTTT
.	TRBV10-3	TRBJ1-1	.	CAISDPSWGAFF	TGTGCCATCAGTGACCCTAGCTGGGGCGCTTTCTTT
.	TRBV30	TRBJ1-5	.	CAWNLQKGVVNQPQHF	TGTGCCTGGAACCTACAAAAGGGGGTTGTAAATCAGCCCCAGCATTTT
TRBD1	TRBV18	TRBJ2-7	.	CASSPGTGYEQYF	TGTGCCAGCTCGCCCGGGACAGGATACGAGCAGTACTTC
TRBD1	TRBV12-3/TRBV12-4	TRBJ1-2	.	CASTGTGDGYTF	TGTGCCAGCACCGGGACAGGGGATGGCTACACCTTC
.	TRBV27	TRBJ1-5	.	CASSFSGRGQIYQPQHF	TGTGCCAGCAGTTTTTCGGGTCGTGGACAGATTTATCAGCCCCAGCATTTT
.	TRBV18	TRBJ1-1	once	CASSPRRALEGAEAFF	TGTGCCAGCTCACCACGTAGAGCCCTCGAAGGGGCCGAAGCTTTCTTT
.	TRBV7-3	TRBJ1-2	once	CASSSGTAIYGYTF	TGTGCCAGCAGTAGCGGGACGGCCATTTATGGCTACACCTTC
.	TRBV7-9	TRBJ1-2	.	CASRQDVARSYTF	TGTGCCAGCAGACAAGACGTTGCTAGGAGCTACACCTTC
.	TRBV4-3	TRBJ2-5	.	CASSQDPRKNGETQYF	TGCGCCAGCAGCCAAGATCCTAGGAAAAATGGGGAGACCCAGTACTTC
.	TRBV7-8	TRBJ1-5	.	CASSSAGQPQHF	TGTGCCAGCAGTAGTGCGGGACAGCCCCAGCATTTT
TRBD1	TRBV10-3	TRBJ2-1	few	CAITSGRTGGFSSYNEQFF	TGTGCCATCACCTCCGGGCGGACAGGGGGGTTTTCCTCCTACAATGAGCAGTTCTTC
.	TRBV19	TRBJ1-2	.	CASSIPDVGGLGYTF	TGTGCCAGTAGTATTCCCGATGTCGGGGGGCTTGGCTACACCTTC
.	TRBV7-3	TRBJ2-1	.	CASSLEGNYNEQFF	TGTGCCAGCAGCTTAGAGGGGAATTACAATGAGCAGTTCTTC
.	TRBV7-2	TRBJ2-7	.	CASSLRARSLSYEQYF	TGTGCCAGCAGCTTAAGAGCCAGGAGCCTCTCCTACGAGCAGTACTTC
TRBD1	TRBV15	TRBJ1-1	.	CATSRDRDSNTEAFF	TGTGCCACCAGCAGGGACAGGGACTCGAACACTGAAGCTTTCTTT
.	TRBV27	TRBJ1-5	once	CASSWGSNQPQHF	TGTGCCAGCAGTTGGGGGAGTAATCAGCCCCAGCATTTT
TRBD1	TRBV2	TRBJ2-7	.	CASSATGQGTEQYF	TGTGCCAGCAGTGCCACAGGACAGGGTACCGAGCAGTACTTC
.	TRBV6-5	TRBJ1-2	.	CASSSVQGRNGYTF	TGTGCCAGCAGTTCGGTACAGGGCAGGAATGGCTACACCTTC
TRBD2	TRBV7-9	TRBJ2-1	.	CASSLGPQRGGYNEQFF	TGTGCCAGCAGCTTAGGGCCCCAGCGGGGGGGCTACAATGAGCAGTTCTTC
TRBD1	TRBV30	TRBJ2-7	.	CAWTPGQGAYEQYF	TGTGCCTGGACCCCGGGACAGGGGGCCTACGAGCAGTACTTC